This T cell receptor beta chain was captured by sequencing in a study of T cells after yellow fever vaccination. This clonotype has only a few counts. Making TCR cDNA involved 5'RACE template switching, which added UMIs and a universal primer site. TCRdb called the 5' RACE reads again in MiXCR, with one record for every CDR3 protein. The table has 620,000 or so distinct CDR3 sequences, about 15% seen once. The length of the CDR3 is 13 residues. CDR1 and CDR2 from the germline V gene are SEHNR and FQNEAQ (reference sequence). V lost 6 bases to trimming and J lost 7 bases; unmatched junction nucleotides: 8.

Specimen: PBMCs, collected about 5 days after the first yellow fever vaccination. The chain has TRBV7-9 and TRBJ1-1, with 7 bases aligning to TRBD1. The origin of this receptor is a young man who received the YFV17D yellow fever vaccine. The CDR3 spells CASSGTEPLEAFF. CDR3 nucleotides: TGTGCCAGCAGTGGGACAGAGCCCCTTGAAGCTTTCTTT.